Listed here are 12 T cell receptor beta chains from one sample, sequenced in a study of cytomegalovirus exposure and HLA in healthy donors. TCRdb's table, derived via immunoSEQ multiplex PCR, lists solely in-frame clones and lacks some. The sample has some 170,000 clones, about 83% seen once; the top ten hold 1.4%. Sequenced material: PBMCs. The source is a woman aged 25 to 39 in good health and CMV-seronegative.

The rearrangement links TRBV11-2 to TRBJ1-1, with 9 positions matching TRBD1. CDR3 length: 15 residues. Losses at the gene ends were 5 bases for V and 5 bases for J; bases not matched to a gene: 9. Germline CDR1 is SGHAT and CDR2 is FQNNGV. The CDR3 bases are TGTGCCAGCAGCATGGACAGGGGAATCGGGACTGAAGCTTTCTTT. Translated: CASSMDRGIGTEAFF.

CDR3 bases: TGTGCCAGCAGTGAACTTACCTACGAGCAGTACTTC. Translating gives CASSELTYEQYF. This chain connects TRBV6-1 to TRBJ2-7; D unresolved. Germline V gene sequence: CDR1 MNHNS, CDR2 SASEGT. V was cut by 2 bases and J by 2 bases, with 4 bases left in between. The length of the CDR3 is 12 residues.

The V and J genes are TRBV7-8 and TRBJ2-7; D is perhaps TRBD2 (6 bases). Trimming pared 8 bases from V and 3 bases from J, leaving 20 bases between. Germline V gives CDR1 SGHVS, CDR2 FQNEAQ. The CDR3 extends over 15 amino acids. Here the CDR3 reads CASAPPGAGFYEQYF. The DNA of the CDR3 is TGTGCCAGCGCTCCTCCCGGGGCGGGGTTCTACGAGCAGTACTTC.

The V and J genes are TRBV14 and TRBJ2-3; 9 bases align to TRBD2. This CDR3 region has 15 residues. V dropped 4 bases and J dropped 2; count of bases not matched to a gene: 4. Germline V gene lookup returns CDR1 SGHDN and CDR2 FVKESK. The CDR3 reads CASSPTSGYTDTQYF. CDR3 nucleotides: TGTGCCAGCAGCCCGACTAGCGGATACACAGATACGCAGTATTTT.

The genes are TRBV6-6 and TRBJ2-2; 7 bases line up with TRBD1. Trimming cost V 2 bases and J 1 base; bases outside gene matches: 1. This CDR3 spans 15 amino acids. Germline loops: CDR1 MNHNY, CDR2 SVGAGI (reference sequence). The CDR3 DNA reads as TGTGCCAGCAGTTACAGGGGGCTGAACACCGGGGAGCTGTTTTTT. Translated: CASSYRGLNTGELFF.

The J gene is TRBJ1-2, the V gene TRBV6-5; TRBD1 matches at 8 bases. Germline CDR1 reads MNHEY; CDR2 reads SVGAGI. The junction had 3 bases not matched to a gene; V was cut back by 5 bases and J by 4 bases. The CDR3 runs 13 residues. As DNA, the CDR3 is TGTGCCAGCAGTAAGGACAGGGCCTATGGCTACACCTTC. This encodes CASSKDRAYGYTF.

The chain uses TRBV12-2 and TRBJ1-1; the DNA was not compared with TRBD1, the D call given in the table. TRBV12-2 is a known pseudogene. CDR3 length equals 14 residues. CDR3: CASRPGQGSTEAFF. CDR3 bases: TGTGCAAGTCGCCCCGGACAGGGCTCGACTGAAGCTTTCTTT.

This sequence joins TRBV18 and TRBJ1-2; D is unclear. V dropped 3 bases and J dropped 2 bases, with 7 bases sitting between them. Germline V gives CDR1 KGHSH, CDR2 LQKENI. The CDR3 is made up of 13 amino acids. For the CDR3, the DNA is TGTGCCAGCTCACCGGAGAGGAACTATGGCTACACCTTC. Protein sequence: CASSPERNYGYTF.

In DNA, the CDR3 is TGCAGCGTCCGACCTAGACTCACAGATACGCAGTATTTT. It yields the protein CSVRPRLTDTQYF. The rearrangement links TRBV29-1 to TRBJ2-3; D not resolved. Germline lookup yields CDR1 SQVTM and CDR2 ANQGSEA. Trimming removed 6 bases at V and 2 bases at J, with 12 bases between. The CDR3 covers 13 residues.

The chain is built from TRBV11-2 and TRBJ2-1; 7 positions agree with TRBD1. Looked up from germline, CDR1 is SGHAT and CDR2 is FQNNGV. Trimming cost V 5 bases and J 11 bases; bases outside gene matches: 15. The CDR3 contains 15 residues. CDR3 amino acids: CASSVHRTGAGQQFF. CDR3 in DNA: TGTGCCAGCAGCGTCCATCGAACAGGGGCCGGACAGCAGTTCTTC.

The V gene is TRBV5-1, the J gene TRBJ2-1; 8 nucleotides match TRBD1. Germline values: CDR1 SGHRS, CDR2 YFSETQ. The CDR3 totals 16 residues. Germline trimming cut 4 bases from V and 0 bases from J; bases unmatched to any gene: 6. The CDR3 DNA reads as TGCGCCAGCAGCCTTGGACAGGGAAGCTCCTACAATGAGCAGTTCTTC. Protein product: CASSLGQGSSYNEQFF.

The gene calls are TRBV19 and TRBJ1-5; 7 bases match TRBD1. J was trimmed by 3 bases and V by 3 bases; bases with no gene match: 5. Germline-derived CDR1 and CDR2 are LNHDA and SQIVND (reference sequence). This CDR3 comprises 15 residues. The CDR3 loop is CASSILTGNNQPQHF. DNA for the CDR3: TGTGCCAGTAGTATTTTGACAGGGAACAATCAGCCCCAGCATTTT.